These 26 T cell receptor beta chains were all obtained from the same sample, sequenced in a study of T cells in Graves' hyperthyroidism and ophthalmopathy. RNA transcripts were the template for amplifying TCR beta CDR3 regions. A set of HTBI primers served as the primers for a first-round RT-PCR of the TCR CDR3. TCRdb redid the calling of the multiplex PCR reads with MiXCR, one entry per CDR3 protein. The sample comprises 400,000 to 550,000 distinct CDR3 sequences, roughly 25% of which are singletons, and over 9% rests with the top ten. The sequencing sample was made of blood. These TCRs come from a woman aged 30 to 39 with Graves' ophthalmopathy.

The CDR3 coding sequence is TGTGCCAGCAGTGCCTTCGAAAAACTGTTTTTT. Amino acid sequence: CASSAFEKLFF. This chain uses TRBV6-1 with TRBJ1-4; D not certain. The CDR3 loop spans 11 amino acids. Deletions cut 4 bases from V and 8 bases from J, with 5 bases between. Germline V CDR1 and CDR2: MNHNS, SASEGT.

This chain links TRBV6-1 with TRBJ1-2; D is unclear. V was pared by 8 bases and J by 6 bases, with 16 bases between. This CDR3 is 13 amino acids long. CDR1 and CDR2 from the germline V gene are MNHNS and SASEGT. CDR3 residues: CASPPPQTDGYTF. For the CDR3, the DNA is TGTGCCAGCCCCCCACCCCAAACGGATGGCTACACCTTC.

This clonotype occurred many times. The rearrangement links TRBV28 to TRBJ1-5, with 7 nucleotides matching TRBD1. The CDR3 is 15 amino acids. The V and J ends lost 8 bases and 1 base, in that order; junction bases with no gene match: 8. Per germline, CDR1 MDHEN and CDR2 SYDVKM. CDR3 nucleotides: TGTGCCAGCCTGGAGGGGGCGAGGAGCAATCAGCCCCAGCATTTT. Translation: CASLEGARSNQPQHF.

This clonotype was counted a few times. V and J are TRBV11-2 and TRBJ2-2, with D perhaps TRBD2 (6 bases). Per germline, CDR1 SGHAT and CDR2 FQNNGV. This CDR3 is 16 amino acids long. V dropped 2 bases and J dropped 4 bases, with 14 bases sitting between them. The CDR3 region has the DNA TGTGCCAGCAGCTTATATCCGGGAGACGTCACCGGGGAGCTGTTTTTT. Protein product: CASSLYPGDVTGELFF. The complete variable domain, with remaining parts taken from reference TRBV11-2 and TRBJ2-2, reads EAGVAQSPRYKIIEKRQSVAFWCNPISGHATLYWYQQILGQGPKLLIQFQNNGVVDDSQLPKDRFSAERLKGVDSTLKIQPAKLEDSAVYLCASSLYPGDVTGELFFGEGSRLTVL.

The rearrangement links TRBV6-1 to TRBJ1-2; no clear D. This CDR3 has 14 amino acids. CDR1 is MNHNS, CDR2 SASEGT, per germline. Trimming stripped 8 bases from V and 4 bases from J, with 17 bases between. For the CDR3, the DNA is TGTGCCAGCTCCACCCCCCAGGTCTTCTATGGCTACACCTTC. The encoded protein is CASSTPQVFYGYTF.

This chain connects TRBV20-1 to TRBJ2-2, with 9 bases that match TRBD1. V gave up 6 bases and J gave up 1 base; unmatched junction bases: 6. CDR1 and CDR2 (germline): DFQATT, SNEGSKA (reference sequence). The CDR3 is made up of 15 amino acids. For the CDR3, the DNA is TGCAGTGCAAGGGACAGGGTAAAGAACACCGGGGAGCTGTTTTTT. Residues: CSARDRVKNTGELFF.

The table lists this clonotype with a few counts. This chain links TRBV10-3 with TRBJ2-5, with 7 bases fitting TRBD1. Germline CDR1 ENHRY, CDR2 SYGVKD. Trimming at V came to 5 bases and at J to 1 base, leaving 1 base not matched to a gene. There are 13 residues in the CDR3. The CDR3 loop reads CAISPGGQETQYF. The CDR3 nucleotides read TGTGCCATCAGTCCAGGGGGCCAAGAGACCCAGTACTTC.

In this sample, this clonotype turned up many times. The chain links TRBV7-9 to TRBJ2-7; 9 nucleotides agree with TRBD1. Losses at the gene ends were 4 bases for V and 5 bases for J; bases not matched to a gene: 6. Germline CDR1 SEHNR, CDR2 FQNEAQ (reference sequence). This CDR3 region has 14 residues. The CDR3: CASSSPGQGNEQYF. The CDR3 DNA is TGTGCCAGCAGCTCTCCGGGACAGGGAAACGAGCAGTACTTC.

The DNA for the CDR3 is TGTGCCAGCAGCGAAACCTCCTGGGCCTACGAGCAGTACTTC. The encoded protein is CASSETSWAYEQYF. The V gene is TRBV11-2, the J gene TRBJ2-7; D is unresolved. The CDR3 sequence is 14 residues long. V lost 5 bases and J lost 2, with 13 bases in between. The germline gives CDR1 SGHAT, CDR2 FQNNGV.

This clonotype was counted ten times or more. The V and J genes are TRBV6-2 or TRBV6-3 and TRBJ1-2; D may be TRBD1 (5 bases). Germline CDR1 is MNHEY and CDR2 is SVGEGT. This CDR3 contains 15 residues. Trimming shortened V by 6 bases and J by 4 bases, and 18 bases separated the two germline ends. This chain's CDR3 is CASRPNGDLSYGYTF. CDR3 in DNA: TGTGCCAGCAGGCCGAACGGGGACCTTTCCTATGGCTACACCTTC.

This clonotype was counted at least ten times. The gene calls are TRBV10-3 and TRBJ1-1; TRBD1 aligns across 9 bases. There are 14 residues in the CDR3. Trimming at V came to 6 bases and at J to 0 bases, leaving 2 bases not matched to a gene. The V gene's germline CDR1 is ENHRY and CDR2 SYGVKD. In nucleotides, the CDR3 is TGTGCCATCAGCCACAGGGGGCTGAACACTGAAGCTTTCTTT. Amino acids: CAISHRGLNTEAFF.

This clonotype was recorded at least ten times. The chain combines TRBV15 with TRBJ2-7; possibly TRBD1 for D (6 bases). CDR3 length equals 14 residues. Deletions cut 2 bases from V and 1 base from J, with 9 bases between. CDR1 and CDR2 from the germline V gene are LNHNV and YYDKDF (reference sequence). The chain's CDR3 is CATSRRTASYEQYF. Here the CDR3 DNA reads TGTGCCACCAGCAGAAGGACAGCTTCCTACGAGCAGTACTTC. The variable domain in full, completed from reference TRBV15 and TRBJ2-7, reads DAMVIQNPRYQVTQFGKPVTLSCSQTLNHNVMYWYQQKSSQAPKLLFHYYDKDFNNEADTPDNFQSRRPNTSFCFLDIRSPGLGDTAMYLCATSRRTASYEQYFGPGTRLTVT.

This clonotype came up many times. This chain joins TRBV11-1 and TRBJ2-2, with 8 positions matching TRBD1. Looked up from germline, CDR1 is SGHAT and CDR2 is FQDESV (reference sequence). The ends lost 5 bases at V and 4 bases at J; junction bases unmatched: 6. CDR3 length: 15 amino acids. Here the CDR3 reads CASSRRDRSTGELFF. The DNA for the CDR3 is TGTGCCAGCAGCCGTCGGGACAGGAGCACCGGGGAGCTGTTTTTT.

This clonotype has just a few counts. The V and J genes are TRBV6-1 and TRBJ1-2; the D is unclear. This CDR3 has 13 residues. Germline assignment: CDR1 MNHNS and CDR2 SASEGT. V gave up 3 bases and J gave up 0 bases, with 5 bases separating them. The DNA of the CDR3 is TGTGCCAGCAGTGAGAAGCCTAACTATGGCTACACCTTC. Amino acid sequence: CASSEKPNYGYTF.

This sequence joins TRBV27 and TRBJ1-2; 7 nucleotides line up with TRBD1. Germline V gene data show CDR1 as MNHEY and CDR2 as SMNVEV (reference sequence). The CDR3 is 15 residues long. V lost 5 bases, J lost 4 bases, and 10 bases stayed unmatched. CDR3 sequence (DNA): TGTGCCAGCAGTCGGGACAGTCCGAGTTTCTATGGCTACACCTTC. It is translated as CASSRDSPSFYGYTF.

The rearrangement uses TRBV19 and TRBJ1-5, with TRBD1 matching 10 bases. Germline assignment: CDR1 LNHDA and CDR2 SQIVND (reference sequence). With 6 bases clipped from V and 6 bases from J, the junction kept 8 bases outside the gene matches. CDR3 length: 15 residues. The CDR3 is CASSLTGGPGQPQHF. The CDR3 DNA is TGTGCCAGTAGCCTGACAGGGGGCCCTGGTCAGCCCCAGCATTTT.

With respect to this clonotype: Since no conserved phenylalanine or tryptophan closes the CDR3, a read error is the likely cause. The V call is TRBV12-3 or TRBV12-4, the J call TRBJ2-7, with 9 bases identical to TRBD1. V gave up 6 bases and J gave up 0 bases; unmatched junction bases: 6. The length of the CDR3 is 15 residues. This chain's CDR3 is CASSHGQGSSYEQYS. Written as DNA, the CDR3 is TGTGCCAGCAGCCATGGACAGGGGAGCTCCTACGAGCAGTACTCC.

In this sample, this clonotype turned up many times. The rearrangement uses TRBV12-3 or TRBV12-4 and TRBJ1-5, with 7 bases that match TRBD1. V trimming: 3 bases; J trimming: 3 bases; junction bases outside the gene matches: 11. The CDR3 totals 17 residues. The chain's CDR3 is CASSLVAGGSYNQPQHF. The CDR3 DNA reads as TGTGCCAGCAGTTTGGTAGCAGGGGGTAGTTACAATCAGCCCCAGCATTTT.

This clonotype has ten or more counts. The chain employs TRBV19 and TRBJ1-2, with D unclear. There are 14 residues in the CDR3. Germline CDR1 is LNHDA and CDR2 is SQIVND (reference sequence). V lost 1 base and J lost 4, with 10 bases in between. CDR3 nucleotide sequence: TGTGCCAGTAGTATAGGACGGGGAAGCTATGGCTACACCTTC. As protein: CASSIGRGSYGYTF.

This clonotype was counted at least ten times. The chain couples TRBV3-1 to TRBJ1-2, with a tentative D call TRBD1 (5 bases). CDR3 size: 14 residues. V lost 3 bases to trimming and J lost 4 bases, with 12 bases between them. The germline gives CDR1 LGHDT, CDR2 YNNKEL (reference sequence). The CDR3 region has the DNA TGTGCCAGCAGCCAGGGCAGGGACGGCTATGGCTACACCTTC. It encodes CASSQGRDGYGYTF. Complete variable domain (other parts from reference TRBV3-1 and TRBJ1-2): DTAVSQTPKYLVTQMGNDKSIKCEQNLGHDTMYWYKQDSKKFLKIMFSYNNKELIINETVPNRFSPKSPDKAHLNLHINSLELGDSAVYFCASSQGRDGYGYTFGSGTRLTVV.

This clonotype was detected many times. The CDR3 sequence: CASSPSQTGRNQPQHF. The CDR3 DNA is TGTGCCAGCAGTCCTTCCCAGACAGGCCGCAATCAGCCCCAGCATTTT. The chain uses TRBV28 and TRBJ1-5; D possibly corresponds to TRBD1 (6 bases). The V gene lost 5 bases and the J gene lost 2 bases, with 16 bases spanning the gap. Germline V gene sequence: CDR1 MDHEN, CDR2 SYDVKM. The CDR3 covers 16 residues.

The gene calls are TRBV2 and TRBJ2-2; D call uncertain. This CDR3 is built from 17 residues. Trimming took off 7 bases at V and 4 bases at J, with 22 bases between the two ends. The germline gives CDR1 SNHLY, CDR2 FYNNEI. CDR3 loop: CASMVAVGTLTTGELFF. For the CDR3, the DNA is TGTGCCAGCATGGTCGCTGTAGGTACACTTACCACCGGGGAGCTGTTTTTT.

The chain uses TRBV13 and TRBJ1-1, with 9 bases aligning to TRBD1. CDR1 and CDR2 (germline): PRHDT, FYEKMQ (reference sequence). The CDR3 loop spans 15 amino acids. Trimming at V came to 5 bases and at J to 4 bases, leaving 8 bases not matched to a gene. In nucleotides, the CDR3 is TGTGCCAGCAGCCAAGGGGGGACAGGGAGCACTGAAGCTTTCTTT. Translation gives CASSQGGTGSTEAFF. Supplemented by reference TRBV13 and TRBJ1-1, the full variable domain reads AAGVIQSPRHLIKEKRETATLKCYPIPRHDTVYWYQQGPGQDPQFLISFYEKMQSDKGSIPDRFSAQQFSDYHSELNMSSLELGDSALYFCASSQGGTGSTEAFFGQGTRLTVV.

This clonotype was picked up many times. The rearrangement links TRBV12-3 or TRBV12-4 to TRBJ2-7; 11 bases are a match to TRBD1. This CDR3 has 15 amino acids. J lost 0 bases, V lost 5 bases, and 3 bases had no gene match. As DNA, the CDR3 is TGTGCCAGCAGTGAGGGACAGGGGGGCTCCTACGAGCAGTACTTC. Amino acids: CASSEGQGGSYEQYF.

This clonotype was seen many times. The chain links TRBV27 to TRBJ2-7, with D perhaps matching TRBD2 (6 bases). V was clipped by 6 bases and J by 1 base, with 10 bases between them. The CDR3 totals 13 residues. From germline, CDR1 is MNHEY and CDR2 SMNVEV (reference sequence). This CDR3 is CASRPGLSYEQYF. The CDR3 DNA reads TGTGCCAGCAGGCCGGGACTTTCCTACGAGCAGTACTTC.

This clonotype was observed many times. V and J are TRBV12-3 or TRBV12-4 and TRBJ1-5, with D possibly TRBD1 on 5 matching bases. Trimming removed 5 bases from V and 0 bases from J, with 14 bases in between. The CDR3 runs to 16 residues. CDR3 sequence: CASSPKQDPSNQPQHF. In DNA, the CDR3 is TGTGCCAGCAGTCCGAAACAGGATCCTAGCAATCAGCCCCAGCATTTT.